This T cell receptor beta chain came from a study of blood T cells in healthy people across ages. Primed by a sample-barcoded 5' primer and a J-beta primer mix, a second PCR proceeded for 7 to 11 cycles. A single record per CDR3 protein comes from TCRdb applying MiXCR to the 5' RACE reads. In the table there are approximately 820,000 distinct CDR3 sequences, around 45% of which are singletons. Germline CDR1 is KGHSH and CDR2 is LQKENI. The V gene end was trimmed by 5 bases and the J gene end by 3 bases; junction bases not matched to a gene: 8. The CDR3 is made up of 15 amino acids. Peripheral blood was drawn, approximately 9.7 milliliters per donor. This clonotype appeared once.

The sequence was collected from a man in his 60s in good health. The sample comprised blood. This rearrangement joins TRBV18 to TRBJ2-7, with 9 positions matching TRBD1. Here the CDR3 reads CASSLQTGGVYEQYF. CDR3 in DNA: TGTGCCAGCTCATTACAGACAGGGGGGGTCTACGAGCAGTACTTC.